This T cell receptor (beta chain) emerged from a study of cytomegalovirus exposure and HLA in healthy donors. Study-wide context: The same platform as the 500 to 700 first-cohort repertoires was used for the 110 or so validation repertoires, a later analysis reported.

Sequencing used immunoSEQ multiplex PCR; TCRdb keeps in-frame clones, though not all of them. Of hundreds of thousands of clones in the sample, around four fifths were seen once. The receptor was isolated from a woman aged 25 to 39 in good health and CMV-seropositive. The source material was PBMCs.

In DNA form, the CDR3 reads TGCGCCAGCAGCCCGACACCGAACACCGGGGAGCTGTTTTTT. The encoded protein is CASSPTPNTGELFF. The chain links TRBV4-3 to TRBJ2-2, with D unclear. The CDR3 runs 14 residues. Trimming took 4 bases from V and 0 from J, leaving 6 bases between them. Germline lookup yields CDR1 LGHNA and CDR2 YSLEER.